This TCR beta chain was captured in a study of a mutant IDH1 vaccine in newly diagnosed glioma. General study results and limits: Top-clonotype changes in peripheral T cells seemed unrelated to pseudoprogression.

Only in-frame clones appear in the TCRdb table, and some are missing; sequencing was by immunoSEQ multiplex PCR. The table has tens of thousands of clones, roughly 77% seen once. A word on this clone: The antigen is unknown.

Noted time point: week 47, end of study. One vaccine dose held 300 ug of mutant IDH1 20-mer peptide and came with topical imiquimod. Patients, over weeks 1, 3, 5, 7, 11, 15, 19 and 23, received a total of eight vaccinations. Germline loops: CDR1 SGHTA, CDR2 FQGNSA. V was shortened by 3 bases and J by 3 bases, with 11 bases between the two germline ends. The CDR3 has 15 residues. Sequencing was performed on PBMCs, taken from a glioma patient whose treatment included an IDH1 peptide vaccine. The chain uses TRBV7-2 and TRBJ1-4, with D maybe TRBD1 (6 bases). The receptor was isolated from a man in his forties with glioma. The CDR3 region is CASSFTGIANEKLFF. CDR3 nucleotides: TGTGCCAGCAGCTTTACAGGGATCGCTAATGAAAAACTGTTTTTT.